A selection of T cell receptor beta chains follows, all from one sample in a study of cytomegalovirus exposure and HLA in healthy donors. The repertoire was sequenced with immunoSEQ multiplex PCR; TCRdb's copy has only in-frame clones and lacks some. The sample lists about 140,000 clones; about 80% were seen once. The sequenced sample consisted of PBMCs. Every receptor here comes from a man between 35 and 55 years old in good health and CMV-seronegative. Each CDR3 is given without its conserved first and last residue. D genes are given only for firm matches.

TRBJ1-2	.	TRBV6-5	ASSYSAQGFNYGYT
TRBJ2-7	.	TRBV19	ASSISLGVRSPSYEQY
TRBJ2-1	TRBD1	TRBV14	ASSQAGAEDRRLVSYNEQF
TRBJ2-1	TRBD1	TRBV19	ASQGQYNEQF
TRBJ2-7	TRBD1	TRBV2	ASSEAGPGQDYEQY
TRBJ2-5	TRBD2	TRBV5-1	ASSSGGAFQETQY
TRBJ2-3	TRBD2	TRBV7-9	ASSHQTSGGAFYTDTQY
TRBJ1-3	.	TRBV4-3	ASSQALEGSGNTIY
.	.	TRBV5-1	ASSGEGVSYEQY
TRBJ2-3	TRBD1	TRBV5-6	ASSSSRQGALTDTQY
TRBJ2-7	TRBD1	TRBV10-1	ASSERAGQGASEQY
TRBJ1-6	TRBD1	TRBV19	ASSRDRDSPLH
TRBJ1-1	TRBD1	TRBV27	ASSLRGTGGNTEAF
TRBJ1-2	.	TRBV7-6	ASSLSTANYGYT
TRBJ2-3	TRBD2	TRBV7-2	ASSFQRGTTTDTQY
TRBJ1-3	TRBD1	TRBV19	ASSTLGQSSGNTIY
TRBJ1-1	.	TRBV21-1	ASSKALLAQENTEAF
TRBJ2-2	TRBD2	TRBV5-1	ASSFSGEPTGELF
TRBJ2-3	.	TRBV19	ASSISVFGAPGPDTQY
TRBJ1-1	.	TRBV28	ASSLRVLNTEAF
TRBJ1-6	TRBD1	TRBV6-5	ASSFGDRGSPLH
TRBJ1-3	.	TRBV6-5	ASRPTSPAGNTIY
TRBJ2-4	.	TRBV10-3	AISEGPFGLAKNIQY
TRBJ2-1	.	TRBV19	ASSIGLQGGEQF
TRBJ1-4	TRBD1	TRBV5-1	ASSLTGTGPTNEKLF
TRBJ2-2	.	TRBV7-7	ASSLDSGTGELF
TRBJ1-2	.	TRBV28	ASKPKGQASRGYT
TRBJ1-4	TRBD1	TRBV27	ASSLSGTGLEKLF
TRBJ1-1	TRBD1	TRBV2	ASRDRGYTEAF
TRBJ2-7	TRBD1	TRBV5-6	ASEKNHRGLVGQY
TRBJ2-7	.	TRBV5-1	ASSLVQSYEQY
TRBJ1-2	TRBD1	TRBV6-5	ASRVGQGVYGYT
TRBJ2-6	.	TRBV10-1	ASSERRKGIRGSRSGANVLT
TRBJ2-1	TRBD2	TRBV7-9	ASSTPLRGGYNEQF
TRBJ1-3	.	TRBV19	ASSIGAGLSGNTIY
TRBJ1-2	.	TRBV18	ASSPPDRPNYGYT
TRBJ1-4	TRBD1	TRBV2	ASRGKTGFFEKLF
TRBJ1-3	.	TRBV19	ASMPSGRGDFTIY
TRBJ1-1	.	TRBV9	ASSAHRNTEAF
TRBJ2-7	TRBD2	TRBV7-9	ASSLTASGGGEQY
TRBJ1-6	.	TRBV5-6	ASSLAAGTNNSPLH
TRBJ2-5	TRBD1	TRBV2	ASMGQGDQETQY